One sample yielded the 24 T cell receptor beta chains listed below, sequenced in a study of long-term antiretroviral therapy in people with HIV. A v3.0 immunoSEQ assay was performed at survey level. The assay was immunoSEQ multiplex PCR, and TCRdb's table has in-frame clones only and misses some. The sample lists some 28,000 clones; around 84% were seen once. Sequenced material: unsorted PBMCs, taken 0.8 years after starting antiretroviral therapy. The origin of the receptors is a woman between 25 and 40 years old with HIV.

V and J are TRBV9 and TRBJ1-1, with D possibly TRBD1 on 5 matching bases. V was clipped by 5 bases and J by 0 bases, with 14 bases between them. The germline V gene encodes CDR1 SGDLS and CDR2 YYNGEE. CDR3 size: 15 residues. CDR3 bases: TGTGCCAGCAGAAGGGGTGTACAGTTGAACACTGAAGCTTTCTTT. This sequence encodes CASRRGVQLNTEAFF.

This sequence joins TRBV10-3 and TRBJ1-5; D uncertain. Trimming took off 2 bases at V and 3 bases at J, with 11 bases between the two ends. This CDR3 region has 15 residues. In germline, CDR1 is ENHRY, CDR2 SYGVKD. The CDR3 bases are TGTGCCATCAGTGAGGGGTCCACTCTCAATCAGCCCCAGCATTTT. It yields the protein CAISEGSTLNQPQHF.

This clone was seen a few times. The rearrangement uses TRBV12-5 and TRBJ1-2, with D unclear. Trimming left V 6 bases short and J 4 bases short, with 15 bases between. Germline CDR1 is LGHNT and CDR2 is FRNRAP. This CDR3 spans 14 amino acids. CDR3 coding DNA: TGTGCTAGTGGCCGAGAAGGCGGCGTCTATGGCTACACCTTC. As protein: CASGREGGVYGYTF.

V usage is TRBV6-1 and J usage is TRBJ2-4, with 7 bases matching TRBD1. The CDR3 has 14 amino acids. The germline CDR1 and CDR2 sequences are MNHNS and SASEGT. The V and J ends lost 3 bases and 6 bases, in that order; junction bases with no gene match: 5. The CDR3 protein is CASSDEGAGNIQYF. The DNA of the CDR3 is TGTGCCAGCAGTGATGAGGGGGCTGGAAACATTCAGTACTTC.

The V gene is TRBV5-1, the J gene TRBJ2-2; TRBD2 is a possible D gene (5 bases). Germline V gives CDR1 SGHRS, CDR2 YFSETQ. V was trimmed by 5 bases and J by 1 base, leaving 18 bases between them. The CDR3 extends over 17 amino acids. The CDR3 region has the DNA TGCGCCAGCAGTACGGGCCCCGCGAGGGTGAACACCGGGGAGCTGTTTTTT. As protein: CASSTGPARVNTGELFF.

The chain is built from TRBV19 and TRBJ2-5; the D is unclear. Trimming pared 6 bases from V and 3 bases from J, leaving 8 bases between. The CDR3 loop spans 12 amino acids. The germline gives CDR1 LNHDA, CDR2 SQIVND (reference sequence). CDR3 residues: CASRDREETQYF. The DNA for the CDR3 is TGTGCCAGTAGGGACCGCGAAGAGACCCAGTACTTC.

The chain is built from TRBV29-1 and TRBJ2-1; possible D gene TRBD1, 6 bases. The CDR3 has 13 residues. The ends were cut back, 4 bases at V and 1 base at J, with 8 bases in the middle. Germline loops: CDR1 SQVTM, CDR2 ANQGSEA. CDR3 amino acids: CSVGGGSYNEQFF. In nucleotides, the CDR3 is TGCAGCGTTGGAGGGGGATCCTACAATGAGCAGTTCTTC.

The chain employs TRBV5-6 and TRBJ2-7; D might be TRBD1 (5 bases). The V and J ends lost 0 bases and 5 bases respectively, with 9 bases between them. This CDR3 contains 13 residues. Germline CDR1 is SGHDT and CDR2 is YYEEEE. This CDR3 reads CASSLAEGDEQYV. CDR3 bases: TGTGCCAGCAGCTTGGCGGAAGGGGACGAGCAGTACGTC.

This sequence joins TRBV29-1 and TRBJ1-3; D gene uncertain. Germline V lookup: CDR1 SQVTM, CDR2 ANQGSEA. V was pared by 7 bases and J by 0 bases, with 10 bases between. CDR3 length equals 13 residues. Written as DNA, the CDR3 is TGCAGCGGGTTACAGAGCTCTGGAAACACCATATATTTT. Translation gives CSGLQSSGNTIYF.

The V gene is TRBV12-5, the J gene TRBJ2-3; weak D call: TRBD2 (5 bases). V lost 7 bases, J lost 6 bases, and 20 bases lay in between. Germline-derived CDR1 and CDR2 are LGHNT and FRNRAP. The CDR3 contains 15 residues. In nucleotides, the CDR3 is TGTGCTAGTGCCCCCTCGTTGGGAGTGGCGGATACGCAGTATTTT. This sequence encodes CASAPSLGVADTQYF.

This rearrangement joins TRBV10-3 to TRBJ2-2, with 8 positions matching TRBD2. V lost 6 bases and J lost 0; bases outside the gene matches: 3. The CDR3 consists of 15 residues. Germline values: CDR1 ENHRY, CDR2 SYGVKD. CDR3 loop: CAISERGPNTGELFF. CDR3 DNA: TGTGCCATCAGCGAGCGGGGGCCGAACACCGGGGAGCTGTTTTTT.

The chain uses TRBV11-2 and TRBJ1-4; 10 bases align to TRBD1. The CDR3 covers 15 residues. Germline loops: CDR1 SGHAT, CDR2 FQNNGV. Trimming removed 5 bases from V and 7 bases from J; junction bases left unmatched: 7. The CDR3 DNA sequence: TGTGCCAGCAGCCCGACAGGGGGCCGGGGTGAAAAACTGTTTTTT. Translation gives CASSPTGGRGEKLFF. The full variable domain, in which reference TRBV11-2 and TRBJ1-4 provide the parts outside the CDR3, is EAGVAQSPRYKIIEKRQSVAFWCNPISGHATLYWYQQILGQGPKLLIQFQNNGVVDDSQLPKDRFSAERLKGVDSTLKIQPAKLEDSAVYLCASSPTGGRGEKLFFGSGTQLSVL.

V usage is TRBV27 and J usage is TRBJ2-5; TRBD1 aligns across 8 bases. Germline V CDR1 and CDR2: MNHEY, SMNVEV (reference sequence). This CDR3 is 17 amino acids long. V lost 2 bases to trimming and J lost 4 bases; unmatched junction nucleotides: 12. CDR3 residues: CASSLRGQGAPPETQYF. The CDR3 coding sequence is TGTGCCAGCAGTTTAAGGGGGCAGGGGGCACCCCCAGAGACCCAGTACTTC.

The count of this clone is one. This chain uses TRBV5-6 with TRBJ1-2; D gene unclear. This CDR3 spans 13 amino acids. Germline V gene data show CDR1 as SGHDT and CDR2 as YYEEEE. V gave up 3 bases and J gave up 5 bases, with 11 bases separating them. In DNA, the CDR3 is TGTGCCAGCAGCTCTGGCAGTGCGTATGGCTACACCTTC. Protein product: CASSSGSAYGYTF.

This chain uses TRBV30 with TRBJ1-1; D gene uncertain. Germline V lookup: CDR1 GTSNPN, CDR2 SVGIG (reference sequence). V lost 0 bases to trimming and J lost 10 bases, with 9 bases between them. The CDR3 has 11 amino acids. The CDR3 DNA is TGTGCCTGGAGTGTACCGGGAGTAGCTTTCTTT. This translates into CAWSVPGVAFF. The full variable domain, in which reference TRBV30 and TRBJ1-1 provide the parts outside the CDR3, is SQTIHQWPATLVQPVGSPLSLECTVEGTSNPNLYWYRQAAGRGLQLLFYSVGIGQISSEVPQNLSASRPQDRQFILSSKKLLLSDSGFYLCAWSVPGVAFFGQGTRLTVV.

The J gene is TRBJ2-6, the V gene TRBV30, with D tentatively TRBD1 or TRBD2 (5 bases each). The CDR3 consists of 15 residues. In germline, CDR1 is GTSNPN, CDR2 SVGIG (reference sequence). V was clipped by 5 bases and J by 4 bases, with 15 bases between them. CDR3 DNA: TGTGCCTGGTCCGTGGGACCTCCCGGGGCCAACGTCCTGACTTTC. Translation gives CAWSVGPPGANVLTF.

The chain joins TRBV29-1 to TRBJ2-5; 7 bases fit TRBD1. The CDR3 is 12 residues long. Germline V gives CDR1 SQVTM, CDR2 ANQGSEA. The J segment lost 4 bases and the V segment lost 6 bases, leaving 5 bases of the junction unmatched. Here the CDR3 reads CSVDRVGETQYF. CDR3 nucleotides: TGCAGCGTAGACAGGGTGGGAGAGACCCAGTACTTC.

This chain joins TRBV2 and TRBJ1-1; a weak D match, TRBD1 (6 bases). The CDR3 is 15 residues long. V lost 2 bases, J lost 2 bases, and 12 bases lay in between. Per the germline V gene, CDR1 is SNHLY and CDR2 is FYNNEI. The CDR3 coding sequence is TGTGCCAGCAGTGAAACGGGGGCCGGTAACACTGAAGCTTTCTTT. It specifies CASSETGAGNTEAFF.

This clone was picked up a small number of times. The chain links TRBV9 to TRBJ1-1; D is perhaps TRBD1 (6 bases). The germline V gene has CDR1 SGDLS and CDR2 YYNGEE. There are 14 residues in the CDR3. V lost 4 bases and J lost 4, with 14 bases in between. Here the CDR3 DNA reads TGTGCCAGCAGCCCAGTAGAAGGGGGCACTGAAGCTTTCTTT. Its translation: CASSPVEGGTEAFF.

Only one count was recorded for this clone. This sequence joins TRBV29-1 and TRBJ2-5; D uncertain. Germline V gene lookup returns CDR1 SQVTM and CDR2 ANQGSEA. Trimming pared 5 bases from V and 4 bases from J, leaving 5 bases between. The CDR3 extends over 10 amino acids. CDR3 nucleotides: TGCAGCGTTCGGTTAGAGACCCAGTACTTC. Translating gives CSVRLETQYF.

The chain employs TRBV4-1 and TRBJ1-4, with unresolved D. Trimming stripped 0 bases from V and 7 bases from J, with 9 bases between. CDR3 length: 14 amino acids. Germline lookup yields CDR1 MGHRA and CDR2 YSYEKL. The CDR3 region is CASSQEPVLEKLFF. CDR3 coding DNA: TGCGCCAGCAGCCAAGAGCCAGTACTTGAAAAACTGTTTTTT.

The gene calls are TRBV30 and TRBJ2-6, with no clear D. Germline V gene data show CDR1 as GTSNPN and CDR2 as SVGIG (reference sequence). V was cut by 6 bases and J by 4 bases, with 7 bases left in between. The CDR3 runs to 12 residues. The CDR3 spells CACFWGANVLTF. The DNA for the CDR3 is TGTGCCTGCTTCTGGGGGGCCAACGTCCTGACTTTC.

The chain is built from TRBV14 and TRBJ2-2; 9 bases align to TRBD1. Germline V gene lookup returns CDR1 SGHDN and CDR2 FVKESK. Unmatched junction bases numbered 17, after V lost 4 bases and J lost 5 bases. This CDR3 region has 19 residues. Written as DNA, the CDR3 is TGTGCCAGCAGCCCCCCAACCAACCCGGGACAGGGTATGACCGGGGAGCTGTTTTTT. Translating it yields CASSPPTNPGQGMTGELFF.

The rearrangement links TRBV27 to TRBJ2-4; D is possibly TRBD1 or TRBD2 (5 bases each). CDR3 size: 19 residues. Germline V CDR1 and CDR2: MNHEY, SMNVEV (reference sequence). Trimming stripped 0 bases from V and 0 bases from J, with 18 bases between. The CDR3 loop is CASSLSIGAGAVAKNIQYF. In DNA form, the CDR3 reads TGTGCCAGCAGTTTATCGATCGGGGCCGGCGCCGTAGCCAAAAACATTCAGTACTTC.